Listed here are 13 T cell receptor beta chains from one sample, sequenced in a study of blood T cell repertoires in COVID-19. Profiled with immunoSEQ multiplex PCR; TCRdb holds only in-frame clones, not every one. The sample shows about 52,000 clones, approximately 80% of them seen only once. The material sequenced was peripheral blood. The receptor set was obtained from an elderly man with COVID-19, enrolled during active disease.

The rearrangement uses TRBV13 and TRBJ2-2, with 7 bases matching TRBD2. The CDR3 runs 16 residues. After removal of 5 bases from V and 3 bases from J, the junction contained 9 bases not matched to a gene. Looked up from germline, CDR1 is PRHDT and CDR2 is FYEKMQ (reference sequence). The CDR3 DNA reads as TGTGCCAGCAGCCCAGGACTAGGTTCTTACACCGGGGAGCTGTTTTTT. It encodes CASSPGLGSYTGELFF. The entire variable domain, with the rest obtained from reference TRBV13 and TRBJ2-2, is as follows: AAGVIQSPRHLIKEKRETATLKCYPIPRHDTVYWYQQGPGQDPQFLISFYEKMQSDKGSIPDRFSAQQFSDYHSELNMSSLELGDSALYFCASSPGLGSYTGELFFGEGSRLTVL.

This clone was observed once. This chain joins TRBV6-5 and TRBJ1-5, with 9 bases that match TRBD1. The CDR3 length is 15 residues. CDR1 MNHEY and CDR2 SVGAGI come from the germline V gene. V trimming: 6 bases; J trimming: 1 base; junction bases outside the gene matches: 4. CDR3: CASSRDRASNQPQHF. CDR3 nucleotide sequence: TGTGCCAGCAGCAGGGACAGGGCCAGCAATCAGCCCCAGCATTTT.

The chain is built from TRBV7-8 and TRBJ2-7, with 8 bases fitting TRBD2. The CDR3 loop spans 15 amino acids. Germline V lookup: CDR1 SGHVS, CDR2 FQNEAQ. Trimming took 2 bases from V and 0 from J; bases not matched to a gene: 3. The CDR3 DNA follows: TGTGCCAGCAGCTTAACGGGAGGGACCTCCTACGAGCAGTACTTC. Translating it yields CASSLTGGTSYEQYF.

This clone was seen a handful of times. The CDR3 region has the DNA TGCGCCAGCAGCCCCACTAGCGGAAGCTCCTACGAGCAGTACTTC. Its translation: CASSPTSGSSYEQYF. The chain couples TRBV4-3 to TRBJ2-7; 8 bases fit TRBD2. The germline gives CDR1 LGHNA, CDR2 YSLEER. J lost 0 bases, V lost 4 bases, and 5 bases had no gene match. CDR3 size: 15 residues.

This chain links TRBV4-1 with TRBJ1-5; 8 nucleotides line up with TRBD1. The trim removed 2 bases at V and 1 base at J, leaving 4 bases unmatched. Germline-derived CDR1 and CDR2 are MGHRA and YSYEKL. This CDR3 has 16 residues. The CDR3 sequence is CASSQRQGLSNQPQHF. CDR3 DNA sequence: TGCGCCAGCAGCCAACGACAGGGGTTGAGCAATCAGCCCCAGCATTTT.

The V and J genes are TRBV5-1 and TRBJ1-4; a possible D gene is TRBD1 (6 bases). This CDR3 contains 14 residues. Germline V CDR1 and CDR2: SGHRS, YFSETQ. V was clipped by 4 bases and J by 5 bases, with 12 bases between them. CDR3 sequence (DNA): TGCGCCAGCAGCACCGAGGGGGGGAATGAAAAACTGTTTTTT. Amino acids: CASSTEGGNEKLFF.

The gene calls are TRBV24-1 and TRBJ2-1, with TRBD2 matching 15 bases. CDR1 and CDR2 (germline): KGHDR, SFDVKD. CDR3 length: 17 residues. V lost 4 bases, J lost 9 bases, and 9 bases stayed unmatched. The CDR3 sequence: CATSDYLGLAGGSEQFF. The CDR3 DNA is TGTGCCACCAGTGACTATCTGGGACTAGCGGGAGGAAGTGAGCAGTTCTTC.

The chain carries TRBV11-2 and TRBJ1-2, with D perhaps TRBD1 (5 bases). The CDR3 length is 16 residues. V lost 0 bases to trimming and J lost 3 bases, with 14 bases between them. CDR1 is SGHAT and CDR2 is FQNNGV in the germline V gene. For the CDR3, the DNA is TGTGCCAGCAGCTTAGATCCCGACAGTCGACACTATGGCTACACCTTC. Encoded protein: CASSLDPDSRHYGYTF.

This clone was recorded once. The chain couples TRBV3-1 (or the pseudogene TRBV3-2) to TRBJ2-3; D is perhaps TRBD2 (7 bases). Trimming took off 4 bases at V and 1 base at J, with 9 bases between the two ends. The length of the CDR3 is 14 residues. The germline gives CDR1 LGHDT, CDR2 YNNKEL (reference sequence). The CDR3 loop reads CASSLGGGTDTQYF. The DNA of the CDR3 is TGTGCCAGCAGCCTAGGGGGGGGCACAGATACGCAGTATTTT.

The chain has TRBV5-5 and TRBJ1-3; D uncertain. Trimming shortened V by 4 bases and J by 0 bases, and 17 bases separated the two germline ends. Germline-derived CDR1 and CDR2 are SGHKS and YYEKEE (reference sequence). CDR3 length equals 17 residues. As DNA, the CDR3 is TGTGCCAGCAGCCCAGTTCCGGACTTTCGCTCTGGAAACACCATATATTTT. Translation: CASSPVPDFRSGNTIYF.

The sample holds a few counts of this clone. The rearrangement joins TRBV10-2 to TRBJ1-6; 9 nucleotides line up with TRBD1. Germline values: CDR1 WSHSY, CDR2 SAAADI. The J segment lost 2 bases and the V segment lost 2 bases, leaving 4 bases of the junction unmatched. The CDR3 length is 17 residues. The CDR3 loop is CASSEIQGATYNSPLHF. CDR3 nucleotide sequence: TGCGCCAGCAGTGAGATACAGGGGGCTACCTATAATTCACCCCTCCACTTT.

The J gene is TRBJ1-5, the V gene TRBV19; TRBD1 aligns across 9 bases. This CDR3 is 16 amino acids long. Trimming removed 4 bases from V and 4 bases from J; junction bases left unmatched: 8. The germline V gene encodes CDR1 LNHDA and CDR2 SQIVND (reference sequence). CDR3 amino acids: CASSSPGTGRNQPQHF. CDR3 DNA: TGTGCCAGTAGTAGCCCCGGGACAGGGAGAAATCAGCCCCAGCATTTT.

The V and J genes are TRBV28 and TRBJ2-7, with D possibly matching TRBD1 (5 bases). There are 13 residues in the CDR3. CDR1 MDHEN and CDR2 SYDVKM come from the germline V gene. V lost 7 bases and J lost 0, with 10 bases in between. CDR3 loop: CASTQGFSYEQYF. Written as DNA, the CDR3 is TGTGCCAGCACCCAGGGTTTCTCCTACGAGCAGTACTTC.